Listed below are T cell receptor beta chains from one sample, sequenced in a study of blood T cell repertoires in COVID-19. This table comes from immunoSEQ multiplex PCR, and its TCRdb copy is limited to in-frame clones, with some not included. The table lists some 300,000 clones, 86% of them singletons. The sample was peripheral blood. The receptors were sampled from a woman in her 70s with COVID-19, enrolled during active disease. Each CDR3 is given with its conserved first and last residue. D genes are given only for firm matches. Clone size is shown for a subset of rows, as once, few, many or a class of expanded clone.

V	J	D	size	DNA	CDR3
TRBV19	TRBJ1-2	-	-	TGTGCCAGTAGTATAGATCACAGGGCCGGCTATGGCTACACCTTC	CASSIDHRAGYGYTF
TRBV5-1	TRBJ2-3	-	once	TGCGCCAGCAGCTTGGGGCGGGATACGCAGTATTTT	CASSLGRDTQYF
TRBV9	TRBJ2-6	TRBD1	-	TGTGCCAGCAGCCACCACCGGGACAGGGAAGTTGCTGGGGCCAACGTCCTGACTTTC	CASSHHRDREVAGANVLTF
TRBV11-3	TRBJ2-1	-	-	TGTGCCAGCAGCGAACAGGGACGGGAGCAGTTCTTC	CASSEQGREQFF
TRBV6-2/TRBV6-3	TRBJ2-1	TRBD2	-	TGTGCCAGCAGTTCGACTAGCGGGGACTACAATGAGCAGTTCTTC	CASSSTSGDYNEQFF
TRBV27	TRBJ2-1	-	-	TGTGCCAGCACCAGGCGAGGGGGTAGTGTCTCCTACAATGAGCAGTTCTTC	CASTRRGGSVSYNEQFF
TRBV18	TRBJ2-1	-	-	TGTGCCAGCTCAGCCCCGGACAGTTACAATGAGCAGTTCTTC	CASSAPDSYNEQFF
TRBV11-2	TRBJ2-7	-	-	TGTGCCAGCAGCTTAGTGAGGGCGGCCTCCTACGAGCAGTACTTC	CASSLVRAASYEQYF
TRBV5-1	TRBJ2-3	TRBD2	once	TGCGCCAGCACCCGGACTAGCCCTAGCACAGATACGCAGTATTTT	CASTRTSPSTDTQYF
TRBV6-5	TRBJ1-5	-	once	TGTGCCAGCAGTTACTCTGCAGGGGACAATCAGCCCCAGCATTTT	CASSYSAGDNQPQHF
TRBV7-8	TRBJ2-7	-	-	TGTGCCAGCAGCCACAGGGACCCCTACGAGCAGTACTTC	CASSHRDPYEQYF
TRBV5-1	TRBJ1-4	-	-	TGCGCCAGCAGCTTGGCCGGAGGGGAGGGAGAAAAACTGTTTTTT	CASSLAGGEGEKLFF
TRBV2	TRBJ2-7	-	-	TGTGCCAGCAGTCCAGGACAGACCAGCTCCTACGAGCAGTACTTC	CASSPGQTSSYEQYF
TRBV6-1	TRBJ2-3	TRBD2	-	TGTGCCAGCAGTGAAAGGGCGCGGGGGGGCCGTGATACGCAGTATTTT	CASSERARGGRDTQYF
TRBV4-1	TRBJ2-3	-	-	TGCGCCAGCAGCCAAGAAATCGGGACACTTAGCACAGATACGCAGTATTTT	CASSQEIGTLSTDTQYF
TRBV2	TRBJ2-3	-	-	TGTGCCAGCAGCTCGGACTCGGGGGATACGCAGTATTTT	CASSSDSGDTQYF
TRBV14	TRBJ1-2	-	-	TGTGCCAGCAGCAAGAGCGGCCGAATTCTAGGCTACACCTTC	CASSKSGRILGYTF
TRBV2	TRBJ2-7	TRBD2	-	TGTGCCAGCAGTGTAAGCGGGGGGCTAAGCTACGAGCAGTACTTC	CASSVSGGLSYEQYF
TRBV4-1	TRBJ1-1	-	-	TGCGCCAGCAGCCAAGTATCGAGGAGCCCTGAAGCTTTCTTT	CASSQVSRSPEAFF
TRBV5-6	TRBJ1-5	-	-	TGTGCCAGCAGCCGTTCCCAGGGAAATCAGCCCCAGCATTTT	CASSRSQGNQPQHF
TRBV18	TRBJ1-2	-	-	TGTGCCAGCTCACCAGAGGTATTGGGTGGCTACACCTTC	CASSPEVLGGYTF
TRBV24-1	TRBJ2-2	-	-	TGTGCCACCAGCCCCCGGGTGGACACCGGGGAGCTGTTTTTT	CATSPRVDTGELFF
TRBV27	TRBJ1-2	-	once	TGTGCCAGCAGGGGGGACTGGGGATATGGCTACACCTTC	CASRGDWGYGYTF
TRBV6-2/TRBV6-3	TRBJ2-1	TRBD2	-	TGTGCCAGCAGTCCCTCTAGCGGGGGGGGGAATGAGCAGTTCTTC	CASSPSSGGGNEQFF
TRBV12-3/TRBV12-4	TRBJ1-1	-	-	TGTGCCAGCAGTTTTTTCGCTGAAGCTTTCTTT	CASSFFAEAFF
TRBV2	TRBJ1-3	-	-	TGTGCCAGCAGTGTTACTCGGACTGGGTCTGGAAACACCATATATTTT	CASSVTRTGSGNTIYF
TRBV27	TRBJ1-1	-	-	TGTGCCAGCAGTCCCGCAACCGGGACATCGAACACTGAAGCTTTCTTT	CASSPATGTSNTEAFF
TRBV5-1	TRBJ1-2	-	-	TGCGCCAGCAGCTTGGGGGGGCACTATGGCTACACCTTC	CASSLGGHYGYTF
TRBV4-1	TRBJ2-5	TRBD2	once	TGCGCCAGCAGCCTTCGGACTAGCGGGGGGCAAGAGACCCAGTACTTC	CASSLRTSGGQETQYF
TRBV6-5	TRBJ1-5	-	-	TGTGCCAGCAGTCCACAGGGACGGTATCAGCCCCAGCATTTT	CASSPQGRYQPQHF
TRBV10-1	TRBJ2-7	-	-	TGCGCCAGCAGTGAGCCAGGGTCCTACGAGCAGTACTTC	CASSEPGSYEQYF
TRBV24-1	TRBJ1-4	-	-	TGTGCCACCAGTGACCGGGGGGGTGGTGAAAAACTGTTTTTT	CATSDRGGGEKLFF
TRBV10-2	TRBJ1-1	-	-	TGCGCCCCTGTGCGGCTTGAAGCTTTCTTT	CAPVRLEAFF
TRBV5-1	TRBJ2-2	-	few	TGCGCCAGCAGCTTGTTGAGACAGGACACCGGGGAGCTGTTTTTT	CASSLLRQDTGELFF
TRBV7-2	TRBJ1-1	-	-	TGTGCCAGCAGCTTCGGGACACTTAACACTGAAGCTTTCTTT	CASSFGTLNTEAFF
TRBV20-1	TRBJ1-1	-	-	TGCAGTGCTAGTCAGGACATGAACACTGAAGCTTTCTTT	CSASQDMNTEAFF
TRBV5-6	TRBJ1-4	-	once	TGTGCCACCTCCGGGACAAACAATGAAAAACTGTTTTTT	CATSGTNNEKLFF
TRBV20-1	TRBJ1-2	-	-	TGCAGTGCTAGAGATCCAGGGGAAAACACCTTC	CSARDPGENTF
TRBV24-1	TRBJ1-1	-	-	TGTGCCACCCGGAGTGGGAACACTGAAGCTTTCTTT	CATRSGNTEAFF
TRBV21-1	TRBJ2-5	-	-	TGTGCCGGTCAGCGGGGACAGGACCAAGAGACCCAGTACTTC	CAGQRGQDQETQYF
TRBV12-5	TRBJ1-1	-	-	TGTGCTAGTGGTTTGACCCCTGACCGGGGTCGGACTGAAGCTTTCTTT	CASGLTPDRGRTEAFF
TRBV5-6	TRBJ1-1	-	-	TGTGCCAGCAGCTTGGCCATAGCGGTTAGACTCAACACTGAAGCTTTCTTT	CASSLAIAVRLNTEAFF
TRBV7-7	TRBJ2-5	TRBD2	-	TGTGCCAGCAGCTTAGCTGCGGGGGGGGCGGAGACCCAGTACTTC	CASSLAAGGAETQYF
TRBV14	TRBJ2-1	TRBD1	-	TGTGCCAGCAGCCCGAATATAGACAGGGCCTACAATGAGCAGTTCTTC	CASSPNIDRAYNEQFF
TRBV7-6	TRBJ2-1	TRBD2	-	TGTGCCAGCAGCTTAGCGTCCGGGGGGGCCAATGAGCAGTTCTTC	CASSLASGGANEQFF
TRBV6-5	TRBJ2-7	TRBD2	-	TGTGCCAGCACCAAGCTAGCGGGGAAATACGAGCAGTACTTC	CASTKLAGKYEQYF
TRBV4-2	TRBJ2-5	TRBD1	-	TGTGCCAGCAGCCTGAAGGGGGCCGTCCCAGAGACCCAGTACTTC	CASSLKGAVPETQYF
TRBV10-3	TRBJ1-2	-	-	TGTGCCATCAGTGAGTCGGGGCAGGGGTTAGGCTACACCTTC	CAISESGQGLGYTF
TRBV21-1	TRBJ2-7	-	-	TGTGCCAGCAGCAAAGGGGGGCCAGGGGGCAACGAGCAGTACTTC	CASSKGGPGGNEQYF
TRBV11-3	TRBJ2-2	-	-	TGTGCCAGCAGCTTAGCCCGGGTAGGGAGCACCGGGGAGCTGTTTTTT	CASSLARVGSTGELFF
TRBV6-5	TRBJ2-1	TRBD2	-	TGTGCCAGCAGTTACCTAGCGGCCCACAATGAGCAGTTCTTC	CASSYLAAHNEQFF
TRBV6-5	TRBJ1-4	TRBD1	-	TGTGCCAGCATGGGACAGGGAGATGAAAAACTGTTTTTT	CASMGQGDEKLFF
TRBV24-1	TRBJ2-3	-	-	TGTGCCACCAGTGACTCTCTAGGCACAGATACGCAGTATTTT	CATSDSLGTDTQYF